This TCR beta chain appears in the sequencing data of a study of PD-1 blockade in classical Hodgkin lymphoma. CDR3 length equals 19 residues. Germline V gives CDR1 SGHDT, CDR2 YYEEEE. V shed 2 bases and J 2 bases; nucleotides not matched to a gene: 13. All the patients suffered relapse after autologous stem cell transplantation, and brentuximab vedotin exposure differed. Measured with immunoSEQ multiplex PCR; TCRdb has only the in-frame clones, and not every one. The sample yields around 44,000 clones, roughly 86% seen once. This rearrangement joins TRBV5-6 to TRBJ1-2; 12 nucleotides match TRBD1. The clonotype was recovered from a human donor with classical Hodgkin lymphoma. Source: peripheral blood mononuclear cells (PBMCs), taken before the second cycle of nivolumab. DNA for the CDR3: TGTGCCAGCAGCTTTTTTTCCGGGACAGGGGGCCTCGGGAACTATGGCTACACCTTC. It codes for CASSFFSGTGGLGNYGYTF.